This T cell receptor (beta chain) emerged from a study of T-cell reconstitution after alpha-beta-depleted transplantation in children. To note about this clonotype: Its antigen is as yet unknown.

The TCRbeta library incorporated unique molecular identifiers. TCRdb used MiXCR to reprocess the PCR reads, holding one entry per CDR3 protein. The sample includes roughly 400,000 distinct CDR3 sequences, over 40% of them seen just once. V was pared by 4 bases and J by 2 bases, with 4 bases of the junction left unmatched. This CDR3 has 15 amino acids. The V gene's germline CDR1 is MNHEY and CDR2 SVGAGI. Study-wide points: Reports say that about two months after transplant, the alpha-beta T cells came out of several hundred graft clones that had expanded. The high TCRbeta diversity at day 60 in some patients came from surviving recipient T cells and thymic progenitors. One year post-transplant, T-cell counts and diversity were largely derived from T cells produced anew.

The clonotype comes from a girl aged 2-15 years with aplastic anemia, due to receive a stem cell transplant. The starting material was PBMCs, obtained before TCRalphabeta/CD19-depleted stem cell transplant. The chain combines TRBV6-5 with TRBJ2-3; TRBD2 aligns across 9 bases. This chain's CDR3 is CASSSRLAATDTQYF. The DNA of the CDR3 is TGTGCCAGCAGTTCCCGACTAGCGGCCACAGATACGCAGTATTTT.